This paragraph reports one T cell receptor beta chain. The antigen is undetermined. Using ten immunoSEQ deep assay plates, investigators sequenced unsorted PBMC DNA. Profiling relied on immunoSEQ multiplex PCR, and the TCRdb table lists in-frame clones only, not all of them. Here the sample spans some 470,000 clones, 76% being singletons. The data originate from a study of shared clonotypes between healthy human individuals. Study information: Those who served as donors were a couple of women and a few men between the ages of 18 and 49.

Study outcomes and limitations: An anticipated effect of sequencing depth on clonotype sharing among donors was recognized. Exclusively blood specimens were collected; tissue repertoires likely differ.

The germline V gene has CDR1 SGHRS and CDR2 YFSETQ. With V trimmed by 2 bases and J by 2 bases, 2 bases remained unmatched. This CDR3 has 15 amino acids. This sequence joins TRBV5-1 and TRBJ1-3; the match to TRBD1 covers 9 bases. This sequence was found in a woman aged 40-49 years in good health. Some clones in this sample may be carry-over from other donors' samples. Sequenced material: PBMCs. The CDR3 DNA sequence: TGCGCCAGCAGCTTCGGGACAGGGCCTGGAAACACCATATATTTT. Translating gives CASSFGTGPGNTIYF. The full variable domain, rest sourced from reference TRBV5-1 and TRBJ1-3, is KAGVTQTPRYLIKTRGQQVTLSCSPISGHRSVSWYQQTPGQGLQFLFEYFSETQRNKGNFPGRFSGRQFSNSRSEMNVSTLELGDSALYLCASSFGTGPGNTIYFGEGSWLTVV.